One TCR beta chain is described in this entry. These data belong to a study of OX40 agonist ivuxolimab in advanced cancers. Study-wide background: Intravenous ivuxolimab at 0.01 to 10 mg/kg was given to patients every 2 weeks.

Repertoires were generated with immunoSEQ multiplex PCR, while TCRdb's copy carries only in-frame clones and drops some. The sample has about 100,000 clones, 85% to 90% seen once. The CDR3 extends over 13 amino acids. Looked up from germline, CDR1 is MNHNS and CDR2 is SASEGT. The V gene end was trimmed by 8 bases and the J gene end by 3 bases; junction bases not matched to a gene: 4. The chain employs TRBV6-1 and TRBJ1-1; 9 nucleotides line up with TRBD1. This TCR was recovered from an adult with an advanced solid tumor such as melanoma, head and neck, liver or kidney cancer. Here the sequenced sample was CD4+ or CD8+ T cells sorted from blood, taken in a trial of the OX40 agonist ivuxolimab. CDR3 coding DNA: TGTGCCAGCGCCAGGGACAGGGACACTGAAGCTTTCTTT. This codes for CASARDRDTEAFF.